This T cell receptor beta chain was captured by sequencing in a study of graft-versus-host responses after intestinal transplantation. Study-level background: The whole recipient group had anti-thymocyte globulin induction followed by tacrolimus and steroids for roughly three years.

Comments on this clone: Its antigen is undetermined.

The CDR3 sequence is 16 residues long. V shed 6 bases, J shed 9 bases, and the junction held 16 bases outside the gene matches. In germline, CDR1 is LNHDA, CDR2 SQIVND (reference sequence). Data came from immunoSEQ multiplex PCR; TCRdb stores just in-frame clones and leaves some out. The table lists some 90,000 clones, 80% to 85% of them singletons. The chain joins TRBV19 to TRBJ2-1, with 8 bases identical to TRBD2. Sample: unstimulated CD4+ T cells sorted from spleen or lymph node cells, taken before intestinal transplant. This receptor was obtained from a human donor who received an intestinal transplant. The CDR3 DNA follows: TGTGCCAGTAGGATACATGTGGGACTAGGCGGGAGTGAGCAGTTCTTC. This gives the protein CASRIHVGLGGSEQFF.